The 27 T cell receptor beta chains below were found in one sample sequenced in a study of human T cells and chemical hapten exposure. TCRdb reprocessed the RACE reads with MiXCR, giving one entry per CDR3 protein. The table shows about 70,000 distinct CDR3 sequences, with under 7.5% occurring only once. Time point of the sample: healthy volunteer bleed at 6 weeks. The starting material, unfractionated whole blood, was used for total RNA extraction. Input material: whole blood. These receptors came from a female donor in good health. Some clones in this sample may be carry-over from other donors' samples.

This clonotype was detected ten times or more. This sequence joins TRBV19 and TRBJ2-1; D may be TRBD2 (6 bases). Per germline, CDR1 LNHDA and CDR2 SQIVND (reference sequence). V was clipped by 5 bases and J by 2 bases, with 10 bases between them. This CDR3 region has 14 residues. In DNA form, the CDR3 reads TGTGCCAGTAGTCCGACTAGTGCCTACAATGAGCAGTTCTTC. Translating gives CASSPTSAYNEQFF.

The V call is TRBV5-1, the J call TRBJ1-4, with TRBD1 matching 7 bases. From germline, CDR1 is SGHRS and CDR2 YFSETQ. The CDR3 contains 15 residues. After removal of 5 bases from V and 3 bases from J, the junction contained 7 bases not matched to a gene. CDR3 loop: CASRGQVAANEKLFF. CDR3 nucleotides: TGCGCCAGCAGAGGACAGGTAGCGGCTAATGAAAAACTGTTTTTT.

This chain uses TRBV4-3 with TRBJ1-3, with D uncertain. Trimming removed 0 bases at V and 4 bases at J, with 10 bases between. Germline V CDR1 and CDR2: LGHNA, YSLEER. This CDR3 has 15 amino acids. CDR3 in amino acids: CASSQDWGRGNTIYF. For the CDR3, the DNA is TGCGCCAGCAGCCAAGATTGGGGAAGAGGAAACACCATATATTTT.

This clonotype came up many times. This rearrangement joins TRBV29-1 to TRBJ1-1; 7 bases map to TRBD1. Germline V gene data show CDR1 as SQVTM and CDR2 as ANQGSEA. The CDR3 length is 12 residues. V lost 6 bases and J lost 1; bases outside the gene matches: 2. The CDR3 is CSVRTGNTEAFF. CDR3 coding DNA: TGCAGCGTCAGGACAGGGAACACTGAAGCTTTCTTT.

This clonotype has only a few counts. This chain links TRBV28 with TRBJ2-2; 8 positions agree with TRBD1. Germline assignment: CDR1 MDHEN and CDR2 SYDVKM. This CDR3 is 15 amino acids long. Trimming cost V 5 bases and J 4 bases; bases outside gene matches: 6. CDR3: CASSLRTGSTGELFF. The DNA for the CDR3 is TGTGCCAGCAGTCTACGGACAGGGTCCACCGGGGAGCTGTTTTTT.

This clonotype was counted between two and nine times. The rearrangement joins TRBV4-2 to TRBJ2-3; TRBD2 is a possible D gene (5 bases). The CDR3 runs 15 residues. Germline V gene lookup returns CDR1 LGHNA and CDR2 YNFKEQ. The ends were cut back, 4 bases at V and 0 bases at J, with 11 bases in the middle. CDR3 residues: CASSPEGQSTDTQYF. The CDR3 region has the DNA TGTGCCAGCAGCCCAGAGGGCCAGAGCACAGATACGCAGTATTTT.

The CDR3 here is CASSSGQNSNQPQHF. The CDR3 nucleotides read TGTGCCAGCAGCTCGGGACAAAATAGCAATCAGCCCCAGCATTTT. This chain joins TRBV11-2 and TRBJ1-5, with a tentative D call TRBD1 (6 bases). CDR3 size: 15 residues. Per the germline V gene, CDR1 is SGHAT and CDR2 is FQNNGV. V lost 4 bases and J 0 bases, leaving 10 bases between the germline ends. The complete variable domain, with remaining parts taken from reference TRBV11-2 and TRBJ1-5, reads EAGVAQSPRYKIIEKRQSVAFWCNPISGHATLYWYQQILGQGPKLLIQFQNNGVVDDSQLPKDRFSAERLKGVDSTLKIQPAKLEDSAVYLCASSSGQNSNQPQHFGDGTRLSIL.

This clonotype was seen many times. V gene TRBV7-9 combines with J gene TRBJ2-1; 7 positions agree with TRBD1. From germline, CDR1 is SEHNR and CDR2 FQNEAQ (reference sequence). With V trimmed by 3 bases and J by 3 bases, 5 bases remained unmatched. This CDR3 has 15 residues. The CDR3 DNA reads TGTGCCAGCAGCTTCCCCGGGACAGACTACAATGAGCAGTTCTTC. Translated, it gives CASSFPGTDYNEQFF.

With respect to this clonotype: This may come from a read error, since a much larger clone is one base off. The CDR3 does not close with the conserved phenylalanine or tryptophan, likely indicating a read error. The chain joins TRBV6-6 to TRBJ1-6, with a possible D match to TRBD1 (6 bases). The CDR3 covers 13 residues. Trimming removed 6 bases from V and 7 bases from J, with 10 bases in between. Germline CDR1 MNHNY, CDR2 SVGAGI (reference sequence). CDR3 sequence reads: CASSRTVNSPLHL. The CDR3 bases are TGTGCCAGCAGCCGGACAGTAAATTCACCCCTCCACCTT.

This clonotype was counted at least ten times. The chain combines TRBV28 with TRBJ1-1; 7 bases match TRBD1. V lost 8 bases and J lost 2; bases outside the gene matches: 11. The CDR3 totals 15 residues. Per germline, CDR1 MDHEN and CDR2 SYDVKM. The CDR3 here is CASGTENLLNTEAFF. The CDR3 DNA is TGTGCCAGCGGGACAGAGAACTTACTTAACACTGAAGCTTTCTTT.

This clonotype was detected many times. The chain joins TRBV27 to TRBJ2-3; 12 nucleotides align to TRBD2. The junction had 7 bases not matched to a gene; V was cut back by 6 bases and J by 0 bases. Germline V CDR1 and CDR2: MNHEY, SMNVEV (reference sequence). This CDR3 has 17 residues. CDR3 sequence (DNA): TGTGCCAGCAGCCCAGGACTAGCGGGAATAAGCACAGATACGCAGTATTTT. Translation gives CASSPGLAGISTDTQYF.

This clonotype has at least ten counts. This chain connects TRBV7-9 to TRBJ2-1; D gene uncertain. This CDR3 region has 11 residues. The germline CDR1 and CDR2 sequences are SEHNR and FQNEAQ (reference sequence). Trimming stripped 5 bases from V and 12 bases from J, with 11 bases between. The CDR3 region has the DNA TGTGCCAGCAGCCGGACGCCTGTGCAGTTCTTC. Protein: CASSRTPVQFF.

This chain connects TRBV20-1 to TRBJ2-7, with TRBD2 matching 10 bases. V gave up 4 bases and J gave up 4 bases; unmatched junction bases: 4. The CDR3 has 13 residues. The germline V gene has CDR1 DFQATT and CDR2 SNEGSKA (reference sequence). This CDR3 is CSAIPSGSYEQYF. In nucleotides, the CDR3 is TGCAGTGCTATCCCTAGCGGGAGTTACGAGCAGTACTTC.

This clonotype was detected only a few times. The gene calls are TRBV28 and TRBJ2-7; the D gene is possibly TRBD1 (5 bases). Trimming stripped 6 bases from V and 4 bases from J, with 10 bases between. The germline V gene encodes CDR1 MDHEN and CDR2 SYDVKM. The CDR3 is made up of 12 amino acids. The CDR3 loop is CASSRTSYEQYF. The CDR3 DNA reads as TGTGCCAGCAGCCGGACATCTTACGAGCAGTACTTC.

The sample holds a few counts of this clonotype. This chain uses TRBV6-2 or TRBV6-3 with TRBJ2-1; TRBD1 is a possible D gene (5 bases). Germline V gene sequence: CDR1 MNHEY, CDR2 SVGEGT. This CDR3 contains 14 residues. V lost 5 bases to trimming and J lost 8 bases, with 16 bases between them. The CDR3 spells CASSPTTVVDEQFF. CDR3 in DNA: TGTGCCAGCAGTCCGACGACAGTCGTGGATGAGCAGTTCTTC.

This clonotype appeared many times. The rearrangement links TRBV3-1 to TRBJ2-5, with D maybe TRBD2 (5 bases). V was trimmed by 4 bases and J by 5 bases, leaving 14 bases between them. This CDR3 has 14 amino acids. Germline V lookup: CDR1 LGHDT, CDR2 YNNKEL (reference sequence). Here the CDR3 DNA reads TGTGCCAGCAGCCCGACCGGGGTTAGGGAGACCCAGTACTTC. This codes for CASSPTGVRETQYF.

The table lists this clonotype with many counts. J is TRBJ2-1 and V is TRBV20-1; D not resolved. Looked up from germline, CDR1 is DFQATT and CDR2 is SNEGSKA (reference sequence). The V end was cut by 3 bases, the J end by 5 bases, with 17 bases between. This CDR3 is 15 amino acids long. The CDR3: CSASPTQGTHNEQFF. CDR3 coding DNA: TGCAGTGCTAGTCCTACCCAAGGAACCCACAATGAGCAGTTCTTC.

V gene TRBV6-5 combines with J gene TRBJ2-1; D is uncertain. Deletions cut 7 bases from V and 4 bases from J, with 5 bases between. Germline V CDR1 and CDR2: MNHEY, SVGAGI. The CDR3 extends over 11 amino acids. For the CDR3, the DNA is TGTGCCAGCAACGATTACAATGAGCAGTTCTTC. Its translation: CASNDYNEQFF.

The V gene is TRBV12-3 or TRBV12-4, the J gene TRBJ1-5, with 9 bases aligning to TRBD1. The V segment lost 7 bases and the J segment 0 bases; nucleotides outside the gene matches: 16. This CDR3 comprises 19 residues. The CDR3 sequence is CASTLGTGPPVYSNQPQHF. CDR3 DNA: TGTGCCAGCACCCTAGGGACAGGGCCCCCCGTTTATAGCAATCAGCCCCAGCATTTT.

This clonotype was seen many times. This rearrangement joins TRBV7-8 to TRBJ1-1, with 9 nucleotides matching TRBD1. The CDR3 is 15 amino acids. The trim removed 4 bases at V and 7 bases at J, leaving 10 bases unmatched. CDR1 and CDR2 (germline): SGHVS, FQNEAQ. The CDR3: CASSSRQGVRVEAFF. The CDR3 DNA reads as TGTGCCAGCAGCTCTAGACAGGGGGTAAGGGTTGAAGCTTTCTTT.

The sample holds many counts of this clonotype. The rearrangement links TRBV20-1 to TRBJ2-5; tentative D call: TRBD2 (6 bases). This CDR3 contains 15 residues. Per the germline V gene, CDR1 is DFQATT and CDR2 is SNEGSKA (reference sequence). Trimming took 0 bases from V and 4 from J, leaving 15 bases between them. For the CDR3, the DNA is TGCAGTGCTAGAGATGGGGGGACTTCCATAGAGACCCAGTACTTC. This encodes CSARDGGTSIETQYF.

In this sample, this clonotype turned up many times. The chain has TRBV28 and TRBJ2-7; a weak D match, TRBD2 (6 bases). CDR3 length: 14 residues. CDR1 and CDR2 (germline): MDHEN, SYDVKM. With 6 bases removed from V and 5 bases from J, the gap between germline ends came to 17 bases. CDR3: CASSGPGRGNEQYF. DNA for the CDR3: TGTGCCAGCAGCGGGCCGGGGCGCGGGAACGAGCAGTACTTC.

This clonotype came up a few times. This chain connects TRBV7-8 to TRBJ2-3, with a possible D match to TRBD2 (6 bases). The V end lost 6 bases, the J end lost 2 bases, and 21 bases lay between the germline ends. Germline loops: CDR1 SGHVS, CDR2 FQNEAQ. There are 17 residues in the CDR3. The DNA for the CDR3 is TGTGCCAGCAGTCCTGAAGGAGGGTCCCCGTTCACAGATACGCAGTATTTT. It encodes CASSPEGGSPFTDTQYF.

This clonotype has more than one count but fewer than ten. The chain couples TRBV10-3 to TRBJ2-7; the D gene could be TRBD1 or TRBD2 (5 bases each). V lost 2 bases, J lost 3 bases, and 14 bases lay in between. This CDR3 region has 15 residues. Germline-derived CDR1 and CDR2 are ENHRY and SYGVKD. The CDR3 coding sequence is TGTGCCATCAGTGAGGACGGGGCGGGCAACTACGAGCAGTACTTC. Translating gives CAISEDGAGNYEQYF.

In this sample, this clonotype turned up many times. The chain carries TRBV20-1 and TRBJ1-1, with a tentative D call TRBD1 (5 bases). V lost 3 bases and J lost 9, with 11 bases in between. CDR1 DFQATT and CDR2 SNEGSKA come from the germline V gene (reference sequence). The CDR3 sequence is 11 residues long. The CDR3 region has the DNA TGCAGTGCTAGTTTGGCAGGGAAAGCTTTCTTT. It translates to CSASLAGKAFF.

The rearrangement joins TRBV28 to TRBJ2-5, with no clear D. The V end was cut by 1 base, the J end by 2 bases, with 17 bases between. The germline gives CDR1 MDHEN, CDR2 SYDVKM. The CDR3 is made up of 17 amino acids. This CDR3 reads CASSLSPPKASQETQYF. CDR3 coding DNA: TGTGCCAGCAGTTTATCTCCGCCGAAGGCGTCTCAAGAGACCCAGTACTTC.

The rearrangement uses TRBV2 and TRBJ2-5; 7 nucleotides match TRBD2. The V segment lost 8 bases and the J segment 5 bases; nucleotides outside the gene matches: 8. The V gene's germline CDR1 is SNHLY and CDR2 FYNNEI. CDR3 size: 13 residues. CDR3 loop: CASLVGGPETQYF. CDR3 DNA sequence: TGTGCCAGCCTGGTGGGAGGGCCCGAGACCCAGTACTTC.